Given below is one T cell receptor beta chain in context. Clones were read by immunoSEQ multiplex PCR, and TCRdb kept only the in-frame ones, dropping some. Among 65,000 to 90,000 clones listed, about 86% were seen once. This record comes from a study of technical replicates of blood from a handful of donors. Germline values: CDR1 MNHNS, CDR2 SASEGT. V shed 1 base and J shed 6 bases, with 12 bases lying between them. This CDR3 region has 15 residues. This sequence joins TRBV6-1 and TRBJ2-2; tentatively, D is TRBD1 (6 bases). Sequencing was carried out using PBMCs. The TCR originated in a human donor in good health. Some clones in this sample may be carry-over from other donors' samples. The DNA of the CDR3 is TGTGCCAGCAGTGAAGTGCAGGGACATTCCGGGGAGCTGTTTTTT. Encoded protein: CASSEVQGHSGELFF.